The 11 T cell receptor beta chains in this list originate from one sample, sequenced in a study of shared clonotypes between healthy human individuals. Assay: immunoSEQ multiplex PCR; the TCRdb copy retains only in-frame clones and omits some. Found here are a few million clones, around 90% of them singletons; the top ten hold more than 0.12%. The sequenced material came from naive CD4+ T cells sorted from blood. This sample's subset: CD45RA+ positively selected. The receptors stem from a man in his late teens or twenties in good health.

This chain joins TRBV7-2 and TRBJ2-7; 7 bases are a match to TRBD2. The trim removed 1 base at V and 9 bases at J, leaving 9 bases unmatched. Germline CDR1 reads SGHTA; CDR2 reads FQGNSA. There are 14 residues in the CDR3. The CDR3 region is CASSLGGSLNGQYF. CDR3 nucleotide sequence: TGTGCCAGCAGCTTAGGCGGGAGCCTTAACGGGCAGTACTTC.

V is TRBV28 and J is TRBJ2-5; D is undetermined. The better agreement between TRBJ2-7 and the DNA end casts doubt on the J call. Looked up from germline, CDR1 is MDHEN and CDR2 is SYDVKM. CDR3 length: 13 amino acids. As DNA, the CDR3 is TGTGCCAGCAGTTTATTGTCCCCCTACGAGCAGTACTTC. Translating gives CASSLLSPYEQYF.

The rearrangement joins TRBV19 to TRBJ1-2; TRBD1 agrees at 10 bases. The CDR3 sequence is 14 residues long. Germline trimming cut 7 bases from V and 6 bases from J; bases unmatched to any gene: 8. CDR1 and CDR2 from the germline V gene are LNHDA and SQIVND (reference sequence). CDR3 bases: TGTGCCAGTAAGCGACAGGGGGCGTCTCATGGCTACACCTTC. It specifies CASKRQGASHGYTF.

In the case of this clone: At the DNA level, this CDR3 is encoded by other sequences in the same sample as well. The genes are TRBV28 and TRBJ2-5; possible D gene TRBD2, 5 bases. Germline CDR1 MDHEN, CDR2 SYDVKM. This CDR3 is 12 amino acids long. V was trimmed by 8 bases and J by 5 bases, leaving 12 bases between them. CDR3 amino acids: CASGSRRETQYF. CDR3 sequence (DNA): TGTGCCAGCGGAAGTAGGAGGGAGACCCAGTACTTC. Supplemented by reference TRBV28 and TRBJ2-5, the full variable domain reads DVKVTQSSRYLVKRTGEKVFLECVQDMDHENMFWYRQDPGLGLRLIYFSYDVKMKEKGDIPEGYSVSREKKERFSLILESASTNQTSMYLCASGSRRETQYFGPGTRLLVL.

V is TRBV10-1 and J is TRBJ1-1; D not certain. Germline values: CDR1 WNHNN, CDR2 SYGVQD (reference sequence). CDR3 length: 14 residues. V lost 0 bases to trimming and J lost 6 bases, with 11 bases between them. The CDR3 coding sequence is TGCGCCAGCAGTGAGTCGACAAGGCGGGCTGAAGCTTTCTTT. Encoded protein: CASSESTRRAEAFF.

CDR3 sequence reads: CASSEIRLGGETQYF. For the CDR3, the DNA is TGTGCCAGCAGTGAAATACGACTGGGCGGGGAGACCCAGTACTTC. V is TRBV6-1 and J is TRBJ2-5; weak D call: TRBD2 (5 bases). V lost 2 bases to trimming and J lost 5 bases, with 15 bases between them. CDR3 length: 15 residues. CDR1 is MNHNS, CDR2 SASEGT, per germline.

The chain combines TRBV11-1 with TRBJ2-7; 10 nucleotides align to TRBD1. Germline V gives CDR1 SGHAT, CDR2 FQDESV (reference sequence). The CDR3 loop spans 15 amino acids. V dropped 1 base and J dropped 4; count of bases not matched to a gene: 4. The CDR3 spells CASSLGQGAWYEQYF. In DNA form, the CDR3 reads TGTGCCAGCAGCTTAGGACAGGGGGCTTGGTACGAGCAGTACTTC.

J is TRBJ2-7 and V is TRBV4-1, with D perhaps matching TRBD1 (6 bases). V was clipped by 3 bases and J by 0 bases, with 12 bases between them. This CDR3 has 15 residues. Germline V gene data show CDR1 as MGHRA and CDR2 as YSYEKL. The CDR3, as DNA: TGCGCCAGCAGCCATCCGACAGGAGCCTCCTACGAGCAGTACTTC. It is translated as CASSHPTGASYEQYF.

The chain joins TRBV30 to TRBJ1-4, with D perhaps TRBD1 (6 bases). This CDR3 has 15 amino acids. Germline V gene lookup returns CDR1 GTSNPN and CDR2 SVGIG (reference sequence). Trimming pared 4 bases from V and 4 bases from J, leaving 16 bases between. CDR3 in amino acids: CAWKRQAGGNEKLFF. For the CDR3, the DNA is TGTGCCTGGAAGAGACAGGCCGGAGGTAATGAAAAACTGTTTTTT.

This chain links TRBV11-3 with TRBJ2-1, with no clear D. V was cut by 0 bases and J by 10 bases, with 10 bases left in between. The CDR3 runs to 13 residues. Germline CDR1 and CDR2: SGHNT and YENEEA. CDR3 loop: CASSLDPAGEQFF. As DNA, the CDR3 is TGTGCCAGCAGCTTAGATCCGGCCGGGGAGCAGTTCTTC.

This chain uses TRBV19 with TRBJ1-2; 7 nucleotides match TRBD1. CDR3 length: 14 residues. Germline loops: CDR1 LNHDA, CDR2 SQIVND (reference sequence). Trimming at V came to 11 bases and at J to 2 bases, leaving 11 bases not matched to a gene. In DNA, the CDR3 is TGTGCCGGTAATTCGGGACAGCGGAACTATGGCTACACCTTC. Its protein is CAGNSGQRNYGYTF.